The 24 T cell receptor beta chains given below trace back to one sample, sequenced in a study of T cells in Graves' hyperthyroidism and ophthalmopathy. TCR beta CDR3 regions were amplified from RNA transcripts. The study used the HTBI primer set for a first-round RT-PCR of the TCR CDR3. TCRdb processed the multiplex PCR reads anew with MiXCR; each CDR3 protein has one entry. The table has around 250,000 distinct CDR3 sequences, almost 25% seen once; the top ten hold roughly 32%. Source material: blood. The origin of the receptors is a woman aged 40 to 50 with Graves' ophthalmopathy.

This clonotype was seen more than once but under ten times. The chain uses TRBV20-1 and TRBJ1-1; D unresolved. The CDR3 is made up of 13 amino acids. V lost 5 bases and J lost 3, with 13 bases in between. CDR1 DFQATT and CDR2 SNEGSKA come from the germline V gene (reference sequence). The DNA for the CDR3 is TGCAGTGCTGATCGGGGAACCTACACTGAAGCTTTCTTT. It translates to CSADRGTYTEAFF.

The rearrangement joins TRBV15 to TRBJ2-7; TRBD2 agrees at 8 bases. The CDR3 has 17 residues. J lost 0 bases, V lost 4 bases, and 11 bases had no gene match. CDR1 is LNHNV and CDR2 is YYDKDF in the germline V gene (reference sequence). CDR3 amino acids: CATSNRGGETNSYEQYF. The CDR3 DNA reads TGTGCCACCAGCAACCGGGGGGGAGAAACAAACTCCTACGAGCAGTACTTC.

Many counts were recorded for this clonotype. The rearrangement joins TRBV12-3 or TRBV12-4 to TRBJ1-2; D is unclear. Trimming took off 7 bases at V and 2 bases at J, with 11 bases between the two ends. The length of the CDR3 is 13 residues. Here the CDR3 DNA reads TGTGCCAGCACGAACGGACCAAACTATGGCTACACCTTC. It yields the protein CASTNGPNYGYTF.

The sample holds many counts of this clonotype. This rearrangement joins TRBV28 to TRBJ2-7; 14 nucleotides match TRBD2. The CDR3 totals 15 residues. Germline trimming cut 6 bases from V and 5 bases from J; bases unmatched to any gene: 6. CDR1 is MDHEN and CDR2 is SYDVKM in the germline V gene. As DNA, the CDR3 is TGTGCCAGCAGCTCGGGACTAGCGGGAGTTCACGAGCAGTACTTC. This gives the protein CASSSGLAGVHEQYF.

The chain recombines TRBV24-1 with TRBJ1-2; D not certain. CDR1 and CDR2 from the germline V gene are KGHDR and SFDVKD. Trimming stripped 0 bases from V and 7 bases from J, with 8 bases between. The CDR3 totals 13 residues. For the CDR3, the DNA is TGTGCCACCAGTGATTTGAGCCTGGGTGGCTACACCTTC. Encoded protein: CATSDLSLGGYTF.

Many counts were recorded for this clonotype. The chain combines TRBV7-8 with TRBJ2-7; 7 bases map to TRBD1. The CDR3 is made up of 11 amino acids. CDR1 is SGHVS, CDR2 FQNEAQ, per germline. With V trimmed by 5 bases and J by 12 bases, 7 bases remained unmatched. CDR3 in amino acids: CASSGDSPLYF. CDR3 bases: TGTGCCAGCAGCGGGGACAGTCCGCTGTACTTC.

The chain links TRBV6-1 to TRBJ2-5, with a tentative D call TRBD2 (6 bases). V was pared by 7 bases and J by 0 bases, with 12 bases between. The CDR3 has 14 amino acids. CDR1 is MNHNS, CDR2 SASEGT, per germline. In nucleotides, the CDR3 is TGTGCCAGCAATAGAAGGGACTACCAAGAGACCCAGTACTTC. It translates to CASNRRDYQETQYF.

This clonotype was detected ten times or more. The rearrangement links TRBV4-1 to TRBJ2-7; 10 nucleotides match TRBD1. Per germline, CDR1 MGHRA and CDR2 YSYEKL. With 2 bases clipped from V and 6 bases from J, the junction kept 7 bases outside the gene matches. The CDR3 has 15 amino acids. CDR3 amino acids: CASSQSPGQGTEQYF. The DNA for the CDR3 is TGCGCCAGCAGCCAATCTCCGGGACAGGGGACCGAGCAGTACTTC.

This clonotype was picked up many times. The genes are TRBV20-1 and TRBJ1-6, with 8 bases that match TRBD1. V was pared by 4 bases and J by 0 bases, with 5 bases of the junction left unmatched. This CDR3 has 16 residues. CDR1 and CDR2 (germline): DFQATT, SNEGSKA (reference sequence). CDR3 nucleotides: TGCAGTGCTACGGACAGGGAGAGCTCCTATAATTCACCCCTCCACTTT. This translates into CSATDRESSYNSPLHF.

There are many counts of this clonotype. The chain combines TRBV29-1 with TRBJ2-5; no clear D. Germline values: CDR1 SQVTM, CDR2 ANQGSEA. Trimming took off 8 bases at V and 1 base at J, with 11 bases between the two ends. This CDR3 has 12 amino acids. This chain's CDR3 is CSIGFSQETQYF. Written as DNA, the CDR3 is TGCAGCATAGGGTTTTCCCAAGAGACCCAGTACTTC.

This clonotype has ten or more counts. V and J are TRBV2 and TRBJ2-7; D is undetermined. V shed 8 bases and J shed 3 bases, with 11 bases lying between them. The CDR3 runs 12 residues. Per germline, CDR1 SNHLY and CDR2 FYNNEI. CDR3: CASVINSYEQYF. CDR3 sequence (DNA): TGTGCCAGCGTAATAAACAGCTACGAGCAGTACTTC. The whole variable domain, remainder taken from reference TRBV2 and TRBJ2-7, is EPEVTQTPSHQVTQMGQEVILRCVPISNHLYFYWYRQILGQKVEFLVSFYNNEISEKSEIFDDQFSVERPDGSNFTLKIRSTKLEDSAMYFCASVINSYEQYFGPGTRLTVT.

This clonotype was found a few times. The rearrangement links TRBV4-1 to TRBJ2-7; D is unclear. The CDR3 has 19 amino acids. The germline CDR1 and CDR2 sequences are MGHRA and YSYEKL. With 0 bases removed from V and 0 bases from J, the gap between germline ends came to 21 bases. Here the CDR3 DNA reads TGCGCCAGCAGCCAAGATTTCACGACCGACGCCCACCTCTCCTACGAGCAGTACTTC. Its protein is CASSQDFTTDAHLSYEQYF.

In its sample, this clonotype was seen a few times. This sequence joins TRBV6-5 and TRBJ2-2; D is tentatively TRBD1 or TRBD2 (5 bases each). Germline V lookup: CDR1 MNHEY, CDR2 SVGAGI. The CDR3 is made up of 16 amino acids. V was shortened by 0 bases and J by 2 bases, with 10 bases between the two germline ends. The CDR3 is CASSYSAGTNTGELFF. In DNA form, the CDR3 reads TGTGCCAGCAGTTACTCGGCAGGGACCAACACCGGGGAGCTGTTTTTT.

There are many counts of this clonotype. The gene calls are TRBV6-5 and TRBJ2-7; tentative D call: TRBD1 (6 bases). Germline CDR1 is MNHEY and CDR2 is SVGAGI. Trimming left V 2 bases short and J 6 bases short, with 17 bases between. The CDR3 runs 15 residues. The CDR3, as DNA: TGTGCCAGCAGTTACGCGGTGAGACAGGCCGCCGAGCAGTACTTC. As protein: CASSYAVRQAAEQYF.

The chain uses TRBV6-2 or TRBV6-3 and TRBJ2-7, with D perhaps TRBD1 (6 bases). This CDR3 comprises 12 residues. Trimming stripped 6 bases from V and 4 bases from J, with 10 bases between. Germline values: CDR1 MNHEY, CDR2 SVGEGT. CDR3 residues: CASRPQGYEQYF. CDR3 sequence (DNA): TGTGCCAGCAGGCCACAGGGATACGAGCAGTACTTC.

Worth noting for this clonotype: The junction departs from germline at one end; a sequencing error may be responsible. The chain couples TRBV6-1 to TRBJ2-7; no definite D call. The V gene's germline CDR1 is MNHNS and CDR2 SASEGT. This CDR3 region has 14 residues. CDR3 sequence (DNA): TGTGCCAGCAGTGTGGTACTATCACTCTACGAGCAGTCCTTC. Encoded protein: CASSVVLSLYEQSF.

V usage is TRBV4-2 and J usage is TRBJ2-2; 9 bases are a match to TRBD2. CDR1 and CDR2 from the germline V gene are LGHNA and YNFKEQ. This CDR3 spans 18 amino acids. The V segment lost 0 bases and the J segment 6 bases; nucleotides outside the gene matches: 11. The CDR3 sequence: CASSQEGWSSGSAGELFF. CDR3 DNA: TGTGCCAGCAGCCAAGAAGGCTGGAGTAGCGGGAGTGCCGGGGAGCTGTTTTTT.

This clonotype was seen repeatedly, ten times or more. CDR3 sequence reads: CASSRGLVFANTGELFF. CDR3 coding DNA: TGTGCCAGCAGCCGGGGACTAGTCTTCGCGAACACCGGGGAGCTGTTTTTT. V gene TRBV28 combines with J gene TRBJ2-2, with 8 bases identical to TRBD2. Germline lookup yields CDR1 MDHEN and CDR2 SYDVKM. Trimming removed 6 bases from V and 0 bases from J; junction bases left unmatched: 9. This CDR3 comprises 17 residues.

This clonotype was detected ten times or more. The J gene is TRBJ1-5, the V gene TRBV5-1, with TRBD1 as a possible D gene (5 bases). V lost 4 bases to trimming and J lost 3 bases, with 14 bases between them. There are 15 residues in the CDR3. Germline V lookup: CDR1 SGHRS, CDR2 YFSETQ. The DNA for the CDR3 is TGCGCCAGCAGCCCGGAGGGGCAGTTCAATCAGCCCCAGCATTTT. It encodes CASSPEGQFNQPQHF.

Ten or more counts support this clonotype. The J gene is TRBJ2-5, the V gene TRBV20-1; perhaps TRBD2 as D (5 bases). CDR1 and CDR2 from the germline V gene are DFQATT and SNEGSKA (reference sequence). V shed 3 bases and J shed 5 bases, with 16 bases lying between them. The CDR3 runs to 14 residues. CDR3 nucleotide sequence: TGCAGTGCTAGCGGCCTAGCCAGTGGGGAGACCCAGTACTTC. Encoded protein: CSASGLASGETQYF.

At least ten counts were recorded for this clonotype. The J gene is TRBJ2-7, the V gene TRBV11-2; D gene ambiguous. Germline loops: CDR1 SGHAT, CDR2 FQNNGV. There are 14 residues in the CDR3. Trimming cost V 5 bases and J 2 bases, with 13 bases left between them. The CDR3 bases are TGTGCCAGCAGCCGATCGGACCAAGCCTACGAGCAGTACTTC. Amino acids: CASSRSDQAYEQYF.

This clonotype was counted ten times or more. The chain links TRBV12-3 or TRBV12-4 to TRBJ2-4, with 10 bases matching TRBD1. The V gene end was trimmed by 4 bases and the J gene end by 12 bases; junction bases not matched to a gene: 12. This CDR3 has 15 amino acids. This CDR3 reads CASSSPGQGKMAQYF. CDR3 DNA sequence: TGTGCCAGCAGTTCCCCGGGACAGGGGAAAATGGCTCAGTACTTC.

This chain joins TRBV7-8 and TRBJ2-7, with 11 bases that match TRBD1. The CDR3 runs to 15 residues. CDR1 SGHVS and CDR2 FQNEAQ come from the germline V gene. J was trimmed by 5 bases and V by 4 bases; bases with no gene match: 7. The CDR3 DNA sequence: TGTGCCAGCAGCTCCCGGGACAGGGGGTTCCACGAGCAGTACTTC. Translation: CASSSRDRGFHEQYF.

The chain couples TRBV6-1 to TRBJ1-1, with unresolved D. Germline values: CDR1 MNHNS, CDR2 SASEGT. The CDR3 runs to 13 residues. Trimming took 8 bases from V and 0 from J, leaving 10 bases between them. The CDR3 loop reads CASRRGMNTEAFF. Written as DNA, the CDR3 is TGTGCCAGCCGGAGAGGCATGAACACTGAAGCTTTCTTT.